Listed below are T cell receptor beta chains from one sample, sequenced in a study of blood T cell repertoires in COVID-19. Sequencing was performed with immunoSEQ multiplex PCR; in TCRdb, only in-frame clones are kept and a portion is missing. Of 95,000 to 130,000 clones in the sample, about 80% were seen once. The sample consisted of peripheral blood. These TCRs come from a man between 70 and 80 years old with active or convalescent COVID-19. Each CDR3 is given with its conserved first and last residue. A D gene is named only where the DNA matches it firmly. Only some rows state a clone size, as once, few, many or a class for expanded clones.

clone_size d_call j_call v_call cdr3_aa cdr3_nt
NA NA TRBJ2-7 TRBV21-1 CASSSPGDRATYEQYF TGTGCCAGCAGCTCCCCGGGGGACAGGGCTACCTACGAGCAGTACTTC
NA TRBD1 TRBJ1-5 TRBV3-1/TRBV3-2 CASSPNRRGLYSNQPQHF TGTGCCAGCAGCCCTAATCGCAGGGGGCTCTATAGCAATCAGCCCCAGCATTTT
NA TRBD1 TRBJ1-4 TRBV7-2 CASSLAGQGYGKLFF TGTGCCAGCAGCTTAGCGGGACAGGGGTACGGAAAACTGTTTTTT
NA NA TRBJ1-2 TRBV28 CASSLLAANYGYTF TGTGCCAGCAGTTTACTCGCAGCTAACTATGGCTACACCTTC
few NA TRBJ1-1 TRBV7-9 CASSSQLNTEAFF TGTGCCAGCAGCTCACAGCTGAACACTGAAGCTTTCTTT
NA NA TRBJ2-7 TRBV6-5 CASRRAYEQYF TGTGCCAGCAGGCGGGCCTACGAGCAGTACTTC
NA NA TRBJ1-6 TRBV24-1 CATKGPGNSPLHF TGTGCCACCAAGGGGCCCGGGAATTCACCCCTCCACTTT
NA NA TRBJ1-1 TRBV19 CASTRFRSAEAFF TGTGCCAGTACCAGATTTAGGAGCGCTGAAGCTTTCTTT
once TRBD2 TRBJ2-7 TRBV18 CASSPLGGSAGEQYF TGTGCCAGCTCACCACTAGGCGGGAGCGCTGGCGAGCAGTACTTC
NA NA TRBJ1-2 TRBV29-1 CSVVTHLYGYTF TGCAGCGTTGTTACTCATCTCTATGGCTACACCTTC
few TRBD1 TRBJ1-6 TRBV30 CAWNRDSPSPLHF TGTGCCTGGAACCGGGACAGTCCGTCACCCCTCCACTTT
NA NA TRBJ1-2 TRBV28 CASTGEWGYTF TGTGCCAGCACCGGGGAGTGGGGCTACACCTTC
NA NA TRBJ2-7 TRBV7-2 CASSSTTGTSYEQYF TGTGCCAGCAGCTCCACGACAGGCACGTCCTACGAGCAGTACTTC
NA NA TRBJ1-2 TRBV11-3 CASSLGGEYGYTF TGTGCCAGCAGCTTAGGTGGGGAGTATGGCTACACCTTC
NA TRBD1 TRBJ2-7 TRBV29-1 CSVRQGAYEQYF TGCAGCGTGAGACAGGGGGCCTACGAGCAGTACTTC
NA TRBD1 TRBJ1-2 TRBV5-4 CASSLGDRRGYTF TGTGCCAGCAGCTTGGGGGACAGAAGGGGCTACACCTTC
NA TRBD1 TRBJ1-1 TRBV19 CASSIGDQGAVTEAFF TGTGCCAGTAGTATCGGGGATCAGGGGGCGGTCACTGAAGCTTTCTTT
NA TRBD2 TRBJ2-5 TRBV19 CASSIAPGGVSQQTQYF TGTGCCAGTAGTATAGCCCCCGGGGGGGTATCCCAACAGACCCAGTACTTC
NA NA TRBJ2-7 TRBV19 CASSRGLPPYEQYF TGTGCCAGTAGTAGGGGACTGCCACCCTACGAGCAGTACTTC
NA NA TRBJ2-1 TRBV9 CASSVEGRGEQFF TGTGCCAGCAGCGTAGAAGGCCGGGGTGAGCAGTTCTTC
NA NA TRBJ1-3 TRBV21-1 CASSKDWAGGHSGNTIYF TGTGCCAGCAGCAAAGACTGGGCAGGGGGACACTCTGGAAACACCATATATTTT
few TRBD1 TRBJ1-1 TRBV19 CASTIRQGGNTEAFF TGTGCCAGTACCATAAGACAGGGCGGGAACACTGAAGCTTTCTTT
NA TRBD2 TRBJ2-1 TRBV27 CASSLLASASGQFF TGTGCCAGCAGTTTACTAGCGAGCGCTAGCGGGCAGTTCTTC
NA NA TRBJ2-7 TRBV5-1 CASSSGLTGDEQYF TGCGCCAGCAGCTCGGGCCTTACGGGGGACGAGCAGTACTTC
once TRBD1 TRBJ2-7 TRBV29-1 CSVRTGAREQYF TGCAGCGTTAGGACAGGGGCCCGTGAGCAGTACTTC
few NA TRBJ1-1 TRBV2 CASRGDHYTEAFF TGTGCCAGCCGAGGAGATCACTACACTGAAGCTTTCTTT
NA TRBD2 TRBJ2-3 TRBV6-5 CASSGLAGLDTQYF TGTGCCAGCAGCGGACTAGCGGGACTAGATACGCAGTATTTT
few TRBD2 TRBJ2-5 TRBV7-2 CASSFRLPVLAGGRETQYF TGTGCCAGCAGCTTCCGGCTTCCCGTGCTAGCGGGGGGGCGGGAGACCCAGTACTTC
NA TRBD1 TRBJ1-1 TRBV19 CASSILGGTGVTEAFF TGTGCCAGTAGTATATTGGGTGGGACAGGGGTAACTGAAGCTTTCTTT
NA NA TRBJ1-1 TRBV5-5 CASSLPHGTEAFF TGTGCCAGCAGCTTGCCACATGGCACTGAAGCTTTCTTT
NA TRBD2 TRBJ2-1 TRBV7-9 CASSPGTSGSGAYNEQFF TGTGCCAGCAGCCCCGGGACTAGCGGGAGTGGCGCCTACAATGAGCAGTTCTTC
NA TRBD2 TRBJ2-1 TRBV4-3 CASSPSTSGSLEQFF TGCGCCAGCAGCCCTTCGACTAGCGGGAGTCTGGAGCAGTTCTTC
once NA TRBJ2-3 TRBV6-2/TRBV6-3 CASSYRTTKGDTQYF TGTGCCAGCAGTTACAGGACTACGAAGGGAGATACGCAGTATTTT
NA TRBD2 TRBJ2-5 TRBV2 CASRGLVGETQYF TGTGCCAGCAGAGGACTAGTGGGAGAGACCCAGTACTTC
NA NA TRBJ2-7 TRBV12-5 CASGRNRASSYEQYF TGTGCTAGTGGACGGAACAGGGCGAGCTCCTACGAGCAGTACTTC
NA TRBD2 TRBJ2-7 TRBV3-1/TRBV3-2 CASSQVAGGLDMEQYF TGTGCCAGCAGCCAGGTAGCGGGGGGCCTTGATATGGAGCAGTACTTC
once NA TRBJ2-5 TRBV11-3 CASSSPGEGGGETQYF TGTGCCAGCAGCAGCCCGGGGGAGGGGGGGGGAGAGACCCAGTACTTC
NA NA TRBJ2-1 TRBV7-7 CASSLGATPYNEQFF TGTGCTAGCAGCTTGGGGGCTACCCCCTACAATGAGCAGTTCTTC
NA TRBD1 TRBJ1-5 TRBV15 CATSRQGAYGNQPQHF TGTGCCACCAGCAGACAGGGGGCTTATGGCAATCAGCCCCAGCATTTT
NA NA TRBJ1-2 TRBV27 CASSQTFSRTYGYTF TGTGCCAGCAGCCAGACATTCAGCAGAACCTATGGCTACACCTTC
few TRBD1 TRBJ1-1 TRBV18 CASSPATGGTEAFF TGTGCCAGCTCACCGGCGACAGGGGGCACTGAAGCTTTCTTT